This TCR beta chain emerged from a study of PD-L1 blockade in urothelial cancer. Study results and caveats: Survival was better when pretreatment blood TCR clonality fell below the median.

Method: immunoSEQ multiplex PCR; TCRdb's copy keeps in-frame clones and lacks some. The sample shows over 75,000 clones, more than 75% of them seen only once. Described time point: pretreatment peripheral blood. Germline CDR1 and CDR2: SGHRS and YFSETQ. The V gene end was trimmed by 4 bases and the J gene end by 6 bases; junction bases not matched to a gene: 15. CDR3 length equals 17 residues. Notes on this clone: Its matching antigen is unknown.

The genes are TRBV5-1 and TRBJ1-4, with 7 nucleotides matching TRBD1. The receptor was derived from a man aged 55 to 70 with urothelial cancer. Here the sequenced sample was PBMCs, taken around atezolizumab (anti-PD-L1) treatment. The DNA of the CDR3 is TGCGCCAGCAGCCATGACAGGGTTCGGGGTTTCTATGAAAAACTGTTTTTT. It encodes CASSHDRVRGFYEKLFF.